Detailed here is one TCR beta chain. The sample comes from a study of blood T cell repertoires in COVID-19. Study information: Whether acute or convalescent, the COVID-19 samples came from the United States, Italy and Spain. PBMCs, B-cell-depleted T cells, or T cells were the source of the cDNA or gDNA that made up the material.

Source study methods: It was from reference gene primer amplification that nucleated cell counts were estimated. Profiled with immunoSEQ multiplex PCR; TCRdb holds only in-frame clones, not every one. V and J calls and clone size are copied from that table; D and trimming were computed from the DNA. The sample contains some 250,000 clones, around 88% of which appear only once. The germline V gene has CDR1 MDHEN and CDR2 SYDVKM. The CDR3 covers 15 residues. J lost 7 bases, V lost 3 bases, and 5 bases had no gene match. This chain uses TRBV28 with TRBJ2-1; 11 positions agree with TRBD2. Source material: peripheral blood. This clonotype originated in a man at least 80 years old with acute or convalescent COVID-19. The CDR3 bases are TGTGCCAGCAGTTTGGTAGCGGGGGGGCAGAATGAGCAGTTCTTC. Encoded protein: CASSLVAGGQNEQFF. Variable domain in full (rest from reference TRBV28 and TRBJ2-1): DVKVTQSSRYLVKRTGEKVFLECVQDMDHENMFWYRQDPGLGLRLIYFSYDVKMKEKGDIPEGYSVSREKKERFSLILESASTNQTSMYLCASSLVAGGQNEQFFGPGTRLTVL.